This T cell receptor (beta chain) came from a study of blood T cell repertoires in COVID-19. The overall study: Some COVID-19 samples were acute and others convalescent; all came from the United States, Italy and Spain. In each case, the material was cDNA or gDNA derived from T cells, B-cell-depleted T cells, or PBMCs.

Assay used: immunoSEQ multiplex PCR; TCRdb lists only in-frame clones, some missing. In the table there are fewer than 140,000 clones, 60% to 85% of which are singletons. Germline-derived CDR1 and CDR2 are SQVTM and ANQGSEA. The CDR3 extends over 14 amino acids. The junction had 7 bases not matched to a gene; V was cut back by 4 bases and J by 5 bases. Those enrolled in Seattle joined during active infection and were followed longitudinally afterward. This chain links TRBV29-1 with TRBJ2-5, with TRBD1 identical over 10 bases. This TCR derives from a man aged 80 or over with COVID-19, enrolled during active disease. Sequenced: peripheral blood. The CDR3, as DNA: TGCAGCGTTGTAGGGGACAGGGGTTGGGAGACCCAGTACTTC. Amino acids: CSVVGDRGWETQYF.